This T cell receptor (beta chain) is drawn from a study of CD8 T cells in ankylosing spondylitis. This clonotype was picked up many times. There are 12 residues in the CDR3. Germline CDR1 reads SQVTM; CDR2 reads ANQGSEA. Trimming cost V 6 bases and J 5 bases, with 13 bases left between them. A single record per CDR3 protein comes from TCRdb applying MiXCR to the 5' RACE reads. Of about 44,000 distinct CDR3 sequences in the sample, roughly 11% were seen once. This TCR was sampled from a male donor with ankylosing spondylitis or in good health (not recorded which). Sequenced: blood, either unsorted or a sorted T cell fraction (not recorded which). The rearrangement uses TRBV29-1 and TRBJ1-1, with no clear D. CDR3 region: CSVSGVRTEAFF. The DNA of the CDR3 is TGCAGCGTCTCCGGGGTGAGAACTGAAGCTTTCTTT.